This T cell receptor beta chain was recorded in a study of blood T cell repertoires in COVID-19. TCRdb keeps only in-frame clones here, not all; method: immunoSEQ multiplex PCR. In the table there are approximately 170,000 clones, 80% to 90% of which are singletons. This clonotype was obtained from a woman of 80 years or more with acute or convalescent COVID-19. Sequencing used peripheral blood.

The DNA of the CDR3 is TGTGCCTTGGACCGCGGGTGGAGCTCCTATAATTCACCCCTCCACTTT. Protein: CALDRGWSSYNSPLHF. The chain joins TRBV30 to TRBJ1-6; D is ambiguous. Germline CDR1 reads GTSNPN; CDR2 reads SVGIG (reference sequence). Trimming took off 7 bases at V and 0 bases at J, with 16 bases between the two ends. The CDR3 runs 16 residues. The variable domain in full, with the rest retrieved from reference TRBV30 and TRBJ1-6, is SQTIHQWPATLVQPVGSPLSLECTVEGTSNPNLYWYRQAAGRGLQLLFYSVGIGQISSEVPQNLSASRPQDRQFILSSKKLLLSDSGFYLCALDRGWSSYNSPLHFGNGTRLTVT.